This T cell receptor (beta chain) stems from a study of cytomegalovirus exposure and HLA in healthy donors. The wider study: Out of 170 million or so T cells, an earlier analysis found fewer than 140 million unique TCR beta sequences in total. The study, taken as a whole, reports: Later analysis associated a missense DCLRE1C variant with TCR beta V- and J-gene trimming. Per published accounts, TCR beta sequences correctly predicted the HLA-A and HLA-B alleles of most subjects.

The PCR had 60 Vbeta and 13 Jbeta primers. Generated by immunoSEQ multiplex PCR, the TCRdb table keeps only in-frame clones and is missing some. The repertoire has about 110,000 clones, around 69% of them found once; the top ten carry approximately 2%. This CDR3 has 16 amino acids. The V and J ends lost 5 bases and 2 bases respectively, with 13 bases between them. CDR1 is SGHTA, CDR2 FQGNSA, per germline. Points on this clone: What it binds is not known.

The sequenced sample was PBMCs. The sequence was obtained from a man aged 18 to 29 in good health and CMV-seronegative. The rearrangement uses TRBV7-2 and TRBJ2-6; a possible D gene is TRBD1 (6 bases). The CDR3 DNA reads TGTGCCAGCAGCCTGCAGGGGCGCGCTGGGGCCAACGTCCTGACTTTC. Protein: CASSLQGRAGANVLTF.